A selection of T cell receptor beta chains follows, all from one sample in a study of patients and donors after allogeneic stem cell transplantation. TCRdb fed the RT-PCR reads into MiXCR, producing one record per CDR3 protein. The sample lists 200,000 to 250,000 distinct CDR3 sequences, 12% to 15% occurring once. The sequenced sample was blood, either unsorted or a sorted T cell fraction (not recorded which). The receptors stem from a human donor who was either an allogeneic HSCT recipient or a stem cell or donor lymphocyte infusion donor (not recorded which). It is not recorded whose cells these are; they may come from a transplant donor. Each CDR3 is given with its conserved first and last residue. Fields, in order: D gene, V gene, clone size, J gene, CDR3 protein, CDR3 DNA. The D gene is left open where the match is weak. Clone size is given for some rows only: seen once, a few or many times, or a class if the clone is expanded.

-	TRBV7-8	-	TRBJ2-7	CASSLRSPTVTYEQYF	TGTGCCAGCAGCTTAAGGTCCCCGACTGTAACCTACGAGCAGTACTTC
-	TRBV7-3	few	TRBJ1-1	CASSPRDGVDAEAFF	TGTGCCAGCAGCCCCAGGGACGGCGTCGACGCTGAAGCTTTCTTT
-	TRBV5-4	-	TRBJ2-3	CASSPRTQSYTDTQYF	TGTGCCAGCAGCCCCCGAACGCAGAGCTACACAGATACGCAGTATTTT
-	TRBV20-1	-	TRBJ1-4	CSATAGFNEKLFF	TGCAGTGCTACCGCAGGGTTTAATGAAAAACTGTTTTTT
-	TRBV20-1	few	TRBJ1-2	CSAYGGNGYGYTF	TGCAGTGCTTATGGGGGGAACGGCTATGGCTACACCTTC
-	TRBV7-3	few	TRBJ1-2	CASSLRQDYGYTF	TGTGCCAGCAGCCTCCGACAGGACTATGGCTACACCTTC
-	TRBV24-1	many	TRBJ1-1	CATSGRQGTEAFF	TGTGCCACCAGTGGCCGGCAGGGGACTGAAGCTTTCTTT
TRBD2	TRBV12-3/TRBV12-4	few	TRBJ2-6	CASTAAGRDGANVLTF	TGTGCCAGCACCGCAGCGGGGAGGGACGGGGCCAACGTCCTGACTTTC
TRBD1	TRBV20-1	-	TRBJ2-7	CSARDRTGWGEQYF	TGCAGTGCCAGGGACAGGACAGGATGGGGCGAGCAGTACTTC
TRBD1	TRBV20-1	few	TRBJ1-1	CSARLDRGFTEAFF	TGCAGTGCTAGACTGGACAGGGGATTCACTGAAGCTTTCTTT
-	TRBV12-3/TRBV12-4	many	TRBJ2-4	CASSFSGQRNIQYF	TGTGCCAGCAGTTTCTCGGGGCAGAGAAACATTCAGTACTTC
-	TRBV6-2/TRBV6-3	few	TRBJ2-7	CASSYSAPSDEQYF	TGTGCCAGCAGTTACTCGGCTCCCTCGGACGAGCAGTACTTC
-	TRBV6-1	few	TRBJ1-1	CASIRGGRTEAFF	TGTGCCAGCATCCGGGGCGGACGGACTGAAGCTTTCTTT
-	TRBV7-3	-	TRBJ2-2	CASSPSANTGELFF	TGTGCCAGCAGCCCTTCCGCGAACACCGGGGAGCTGTTTTTT
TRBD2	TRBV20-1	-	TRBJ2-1	CSARTGTNSYNEQFF	TGCAGTGCTAGAACCGGGACTAACTCCTACAATGAGCAGTTCTTC
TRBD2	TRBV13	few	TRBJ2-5	CASSSSRAGGAETQYF	TGTGCCAGCAGCTCATCCCGGGCGGGAGGGGCAGAGACCCAGTACTTC
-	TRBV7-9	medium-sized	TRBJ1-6	CASGSEVGFSPLHF	TGTGCCAGCGGTTCGGAAGTGGGTTTTTCACCCCTCCACTTT
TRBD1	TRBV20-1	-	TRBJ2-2	CSASTGTGAAGELFF	TGCAGTGCTAGCACCGGGACAGGGGCAGCCGGGGAGCTGTTTTTT
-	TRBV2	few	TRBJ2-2	CASSEVASGELFF	TGTGCCAGCAGTGAAGTGGCCTCCGGGGAGCTGTTTTTT
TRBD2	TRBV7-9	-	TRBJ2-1	CASSFFSGGINEQFF	TGTGCCAGCAGCTTTTTTAGCGGGGGTATCAATGAGCAGTTCTTC
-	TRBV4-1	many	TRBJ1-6	CASSQVLDKRGSPLHF	TGCGCCAGCAGCCAAGTCCTGGACAAAAGAGGGTCACCCCTCCACTTT
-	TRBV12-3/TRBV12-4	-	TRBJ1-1	CASSLVLGIQGINTEAFF	TGTGCCAGCAGTTTAGTGCTGGGGATTCAAGGAATAAACACTGAAGCTTTCTTT
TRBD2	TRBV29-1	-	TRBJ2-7	CSVVTGTTRYEQYF	TGCAGCGTTGTTACCGGGACTACCCGCTACGAGCAGTACTTC
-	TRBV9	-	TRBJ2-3	CASSVDPRTATDTQYF	TGTGCCAGCAGCGTAGATCCCCGGACAGCCACAGATACGCAGTATTTT
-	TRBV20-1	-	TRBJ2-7	CSAPVRNAYEQYF	TGCAGCGCTCCTGTGCGGAATGCCTACGAGCAGTACTTC
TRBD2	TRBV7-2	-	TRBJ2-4	CASSLPIAGRRDVQYF	TGTGCCAGCAGCTTACCCATAGCGGGGAGAAGGGACGTTCAGTACTTC
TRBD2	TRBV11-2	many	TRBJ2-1	CASSLGLGGSLHEQFF	TGTGCCAGCAGCTTAGGTTTGGGGGGGAGTCTCCATGAGCAGTTCTTC
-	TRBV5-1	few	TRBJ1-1	CASSLVKTGMNTEAFF	TGCGCCAGCAGCTTGGTCAAGACGGGGATGAACACTGAAGCTTTCTTT
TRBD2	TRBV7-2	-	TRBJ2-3	CASSESGTSRDTQYF	TGTGCCAGCAGCGAATCCGGGACTAGTAGAGATACGCAGTATTTT
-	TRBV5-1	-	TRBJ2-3	CASSRGSSSTDTQYF	TGCGCCAGCAGTCGGGGGAGTTCTAGCACAGATACGCAGTATTTT
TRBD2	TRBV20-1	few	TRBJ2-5	CSARDWAGGSQETQYF	TGCAGTGCTAGAGATTGGGCGGGGGGGAGCCAAGAGACCCAGTACTTC
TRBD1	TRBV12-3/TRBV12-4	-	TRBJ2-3	CASSRPGTGAPTDTQYF	TGTGCCAGCAGTCGCCCCGGGACAGGGGCCCCCACAGATACGCAGTATTTT
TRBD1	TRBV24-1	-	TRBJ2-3	CATTPGQGATDTQYF	TGTGCCACCACCCCGGGACAGGGGGCAACAGATACGCAGTATTTT
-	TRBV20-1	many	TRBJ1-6	CSAKTTNSPLHF	TGCAGTGCGAAGACAACCAATTCACCCCTCCACTTT
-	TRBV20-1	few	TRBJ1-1	CSAREFIEAFF	TGCAGTGCTAGAGAATTCATTGAAGCTTTCTTT
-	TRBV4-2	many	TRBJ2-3	CASSQGPTDTQYF	TGTGCCAGCAGCCAAGGACCCACAGATACGCAGTATTTT
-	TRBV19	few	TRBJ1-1	CASSLGQENTEAFF	TGTGCCAGTAGTCTCGGACAAGAAAACACTGAAGCTTTCTTT
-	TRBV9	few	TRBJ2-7	CASSVDGTPSREQYF	TGTGCCAGCAGCGTAGACGGGACACCTTCGAGGGAGCAGTACTTC
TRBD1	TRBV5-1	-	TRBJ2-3	CASTRQGRSTDTQYF	TGCGCCAGTACCAGACAGGGGCGTAGCACAGATACGCAGTATTTT
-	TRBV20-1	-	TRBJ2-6	CSADDSGANVLTF	TGCAGTGCAGACGACTCTGGGGCCAACGTCCTGACTTTC
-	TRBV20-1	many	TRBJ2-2	CSARTGRAGELFF	TGCAGTGCTAGGACAGGGAGGGCCGGGGAGCTGTTTTTT
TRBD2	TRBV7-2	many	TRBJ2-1	CASSQGGLAGVNNEQFF	TGTGCCAGCAGTCAGGGGGGGCTAGCGGGAGTAAACAATGAGCAGTTCTTC
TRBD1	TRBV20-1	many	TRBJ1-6	CSARASGGFNSPLHF	TGCAGTGCTAGAGCCTCAGGGGGCTTTAATTCACCCCTCCACTTT
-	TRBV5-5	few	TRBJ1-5	CASSLFRDNQPQHF	TGTGCCAGCAGCTTATTCAGGGACAATCAGCCCCAGCATTTT
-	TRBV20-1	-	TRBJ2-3	CSAQGGGGHTDTQYF	TGCAGTGCGCAGGGTGGTGGGGGGCACACAGATACGCAGTATTTT
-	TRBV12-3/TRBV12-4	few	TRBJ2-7	CASSYGDVRYRFSYEQYF	TGTGCCAGCAGTTACGGGGACGTCCGCTACCGATTTTCCTACGAGCAGTACTTC
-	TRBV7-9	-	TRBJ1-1	CASSLETGAGFF	TGTGCCAGCAGCTTAGAGACAGGTGCCGGTTTCTTT
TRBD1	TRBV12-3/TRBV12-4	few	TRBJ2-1	CASSRTGGSYNEQFF	TGTGCCAGCAGTCGTACAGGGGGTTCCTACAATGAGCAGTTCTTC
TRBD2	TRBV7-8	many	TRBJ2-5	CASSNMGLAGERETQYF	TGTGCCAGCAGCAACATGGGACTAGCGGGAGAGAGGGAGACCCAGTACTTC